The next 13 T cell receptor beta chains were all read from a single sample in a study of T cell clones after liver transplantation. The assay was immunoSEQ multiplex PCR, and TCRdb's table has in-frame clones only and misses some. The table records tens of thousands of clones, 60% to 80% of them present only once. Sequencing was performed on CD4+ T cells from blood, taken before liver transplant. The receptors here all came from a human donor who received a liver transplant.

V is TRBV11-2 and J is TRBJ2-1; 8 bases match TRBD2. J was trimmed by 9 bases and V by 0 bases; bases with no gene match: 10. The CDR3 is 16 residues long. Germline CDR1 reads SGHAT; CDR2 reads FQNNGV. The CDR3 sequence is CASSLEGGGPSTEQFF. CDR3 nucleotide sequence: TGTGCCAGCAGCTTAGAAGGCGGGGGGCCCAGCACTGAGCAGTTCTTC.

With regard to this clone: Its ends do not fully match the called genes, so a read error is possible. The CDR3 nucleotides read TGTGCCAGCAGCACAGGGGGCACGGATACGCAGTATTTT. This codes for CASSTGGTDTQYF. The rearrangement links TRBV9 to TRBJ2-3; 9 bases are shared with TRBD1. Germline CDR1 reads SGDLS; CDR2 reads YYNGEE. The CDR3 runs 13 residues.

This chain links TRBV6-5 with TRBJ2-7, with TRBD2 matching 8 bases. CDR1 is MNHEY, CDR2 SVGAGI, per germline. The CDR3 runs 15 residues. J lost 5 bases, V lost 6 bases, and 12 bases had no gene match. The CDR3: CASSPRGGGSDEQYF. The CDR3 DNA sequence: TGTGCCAGCAGCCCCCGGGGCGGGGGGTCGGACGAGCAGTACTTC.

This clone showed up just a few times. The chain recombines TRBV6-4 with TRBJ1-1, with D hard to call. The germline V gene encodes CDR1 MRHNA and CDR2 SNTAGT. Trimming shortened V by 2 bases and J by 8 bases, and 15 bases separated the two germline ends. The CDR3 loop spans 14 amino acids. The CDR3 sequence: CASSDPDRGREAFF. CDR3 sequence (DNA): TGTGCCAGCAGTGACCCGGACCGCGGGAGGGAAGCTTTCTTT.

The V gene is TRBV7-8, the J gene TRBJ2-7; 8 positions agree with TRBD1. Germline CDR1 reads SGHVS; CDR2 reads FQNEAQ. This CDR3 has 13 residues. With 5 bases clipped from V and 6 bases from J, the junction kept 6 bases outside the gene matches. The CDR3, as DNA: TGTGCCAGCAGCAACCGGGACAGGCGCGAGCAGTACTTC. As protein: CASSNRDRREQYF.

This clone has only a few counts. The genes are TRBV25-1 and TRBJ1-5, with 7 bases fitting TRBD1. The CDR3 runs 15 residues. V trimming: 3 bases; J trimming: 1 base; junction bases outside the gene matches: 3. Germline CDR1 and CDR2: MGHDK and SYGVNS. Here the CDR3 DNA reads TGTGCCAGCAGTGACTACAGGGGCAGCAATCAGCCCCAGCATTTT. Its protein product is CASSDYRGSNQPQHF.

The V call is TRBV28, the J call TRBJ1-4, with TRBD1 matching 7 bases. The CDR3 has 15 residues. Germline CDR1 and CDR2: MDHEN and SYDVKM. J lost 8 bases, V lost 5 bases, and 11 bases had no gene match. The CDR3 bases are TGTGCCAGCAGTCCATCGACCAGGGGGGACGAAAAACTGTTTTTT. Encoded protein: CASSPSTRGDEKLFF. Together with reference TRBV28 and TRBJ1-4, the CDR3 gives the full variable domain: DVKVTQSSRYLVKRTGEKVFLECVQDMDHENMFWYRQDPGLGLRLIYFSYDVKMKEKGDIPEGYSVSREKKERFSLILESASTNQTSMYLCASSPSTRGDEKLFFGSGTQLSVL.

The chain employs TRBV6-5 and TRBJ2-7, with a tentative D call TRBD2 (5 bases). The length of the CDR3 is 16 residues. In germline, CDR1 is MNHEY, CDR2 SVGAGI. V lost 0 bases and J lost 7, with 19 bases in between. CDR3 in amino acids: CASSYSTGGSPEEQYF. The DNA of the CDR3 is TGTGCCAGCAGTTACTCTACCGGAGGCTCGCCTGAGGAGCAGTACTTC.

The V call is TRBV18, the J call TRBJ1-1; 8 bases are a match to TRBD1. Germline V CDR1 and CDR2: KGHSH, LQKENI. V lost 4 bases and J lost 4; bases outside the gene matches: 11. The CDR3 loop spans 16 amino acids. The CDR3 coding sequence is TGTGCCAGCTCACAGCGTACAGGGGGTGAAAGCACTGAAGCTTTCTTT. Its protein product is CASSQRTGGESTEAFF.

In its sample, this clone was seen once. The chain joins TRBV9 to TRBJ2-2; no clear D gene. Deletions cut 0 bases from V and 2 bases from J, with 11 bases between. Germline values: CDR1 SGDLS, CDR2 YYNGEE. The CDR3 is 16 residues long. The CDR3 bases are TGTGCCAGCAGCGTAGACCTAGGCTTTAACACCGGGGAGCTGTTTTTT. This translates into CASSVDLGFNTGELFF.

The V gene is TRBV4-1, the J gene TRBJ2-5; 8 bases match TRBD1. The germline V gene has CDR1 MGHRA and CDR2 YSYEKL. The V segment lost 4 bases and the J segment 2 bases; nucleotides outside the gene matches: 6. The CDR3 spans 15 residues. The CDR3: CASSLIGQGQETQYF. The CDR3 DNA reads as TGCGCCAGCAGCCTGATCGGACAGGGACAAGAGACCCAGTACTTC.

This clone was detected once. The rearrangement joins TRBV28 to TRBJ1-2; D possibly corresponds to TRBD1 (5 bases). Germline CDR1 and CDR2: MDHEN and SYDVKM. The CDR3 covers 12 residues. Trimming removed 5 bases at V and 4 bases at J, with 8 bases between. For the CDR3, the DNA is TGTGCCAGCAGTACAGGCGTCTATGGCTACACCTTC. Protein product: CASSTGVYGYTF.

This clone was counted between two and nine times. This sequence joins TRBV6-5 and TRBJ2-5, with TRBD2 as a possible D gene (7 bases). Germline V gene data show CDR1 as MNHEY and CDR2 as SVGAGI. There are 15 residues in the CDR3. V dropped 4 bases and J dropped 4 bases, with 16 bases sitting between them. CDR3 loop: CASSLTGGLRETQYF. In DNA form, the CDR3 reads TGTGCCAGCAGTTTGACCGGGGGGCTAAGAGAGACCCAGTACTTC.